Each of the 3 T cell receptor beta chains below was sequenced from the same sample in a study of cytomegalovirus exposure and HLA in healthy donors. The primer mix had 60 Vbeta and 13 Jbeta primers. Assay: immunoSEQ multiplex PCR; the TCRdb copy retains only in-frame clones and omits some. The repertoire includes roughly 150,000 clones, 75% to 90% of them detected once, and 1.2% sits in the top ten. The sample comprised PBMCs. All receptors derive from a female donor in good health and CMV-seronegative.

This clone has a handful of counts. J is TRBJ1-1 and V is TRBV6-1; TRBD1 agrees at 11 bases. The CDR3 runs 14 residues. V gave up 9 bases and J gave up 6 bases; unmatched junction bases: 9. Per the germline V gene, CDR1 is MNHNS and CDR2 is SASEGT. CDR3: CARTGTGGEAEAFF. The CDR3 DNA is TGTGCCAGGACCGGGACAGGGGGAGAGGCTGAAGCTTTCTTT.

The chain couples TRBV5-1 to TRBJ2-1; 15 positions match TRBD2. Germline values: CDR1 SGHRS, CDR2 YFSETQ. V shed 4 bases, J shed 6 bases, and the junction held 2 bases outside the gene matches. The CDR3 is 15 residues long. The CDR3 spells CASSGLAGGPNEQFF. The CDR3 DNA follows: TGCGCCAGCAGCGGACTAGCGGGAGGGCCCAATGAGCAGTTCTTC.

This clone was seen a few times. CDR3 loop: CSPDRAGGDYEQYF. In DNA, the CDR3 is TGCAGCCCAGATCGGGCAGGGGGAGACTACGAGCAGTACTTC. The gene calls are TRBV29-1 and TRBJ2-7; 7 bases match TRBD1. Germline values: CDR1 SQVTM, CDR2 ANQGSEA. V lost 8 bases to trimming and J lost 3 bases; unmatched junction nucleotides: 13. The CDR3 runs to 14 residues.